The clone carrying this T cell receptor beta chain was observed a few times. The antigen remains undetermined. This CDR3 has 15 amino acids. Germline V gives CDR1 DFQATT, CDR2 SNEGSKA (reference sequence). Trimming left V 4 bases short and J 2 bases short, with 17 bases between. The sample comes from a study of post-analysis software for immune sequencing data. Study-level points and caveats: Among a handful of TRBV segments more frequent in patients than controls were TRBV5-6, TRBV5-1 and TRBV20-1. Multiple sclerosis patients had significantly lower normalized Chao1 diversity than controls.

Unique molecular identifiers were built into the TCR beta cDNA libraries. There were roughly 0.95 to 10 million T cells, and some 500,000 cDNA molecules came from them. TCRdb re-called the PCR reads with MiXCR, one entry per CDR3 protein. The sample lists fewer than 700,000 distinct CDR3 sequences; roughly 46% were seen once. This clonotype originated in a girl under 18 with multiple sclerosis. Sequences were obtained from blood. This sequence joins TRBV20-1 and TRBJ1-2; TRBD1 might be the D (5 bases). This chain's CDR3 is CSAKRGGRGNYGYTF. CDR3 DNA sequence: TGCAGTGCTAAGAGGGGTGGTCGGGGAAACTATGGCTACACCTTC.